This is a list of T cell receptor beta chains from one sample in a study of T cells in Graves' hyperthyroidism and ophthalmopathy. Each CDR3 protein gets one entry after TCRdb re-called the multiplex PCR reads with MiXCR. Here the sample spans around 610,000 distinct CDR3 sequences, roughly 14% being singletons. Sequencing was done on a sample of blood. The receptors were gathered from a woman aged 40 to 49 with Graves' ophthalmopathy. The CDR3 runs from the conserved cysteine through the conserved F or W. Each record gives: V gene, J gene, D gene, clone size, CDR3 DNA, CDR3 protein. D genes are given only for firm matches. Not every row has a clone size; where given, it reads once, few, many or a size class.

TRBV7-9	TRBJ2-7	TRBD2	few	TGTGCCAGCAGCCCCGGGACTAGCGGCGTGGGCGAGCAGTACTTC	CASSPGTSGVGEQYF
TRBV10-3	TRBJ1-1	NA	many	TGTGCCATCAGACCGGGACAAACGAACACTGAAGCTTTCTTT	CAIRPGQTNTEAFF
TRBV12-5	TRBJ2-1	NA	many	TGTGCTAGTGGTTCGAGTCGGGACGACAATGAGCAGTTCTTC	CASGSSRDDNEQFF
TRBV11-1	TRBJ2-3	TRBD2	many	TGTGCCAGCAGCGCCGGACTAGCGGGAGCCCGCACAGATACGCAGTATTTT	CASSAGLAGARTDTQYF
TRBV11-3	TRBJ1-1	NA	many	TGTGCCAGCAGCTCCAAGAACACTGAAGCTTTCTTT	CASSSKNTEAFF
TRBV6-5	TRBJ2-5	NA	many	TGTGCCAGCAGTTACTCTGGGAGGCTACAAGAGACCCAGTACTTC	CASSYSGRLQETQYF
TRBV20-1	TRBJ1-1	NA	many	TGCAGTGCCAGCAACCCCAACAGGGATTGGAACACTGAAGCTTTCTTT	CSASNPNRDWNTEAFF
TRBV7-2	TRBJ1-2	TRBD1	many	TGTGCCAGCAGCTATCCGGGACAGGGGAATGGCTACACCTTC	CASSYPGQGNGYTF
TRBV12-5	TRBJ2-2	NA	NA	TGTGCTAGCTACAGAGTTGCGAACACCGGGGAGCTGTTTTTT	CASYRVANTGELFF
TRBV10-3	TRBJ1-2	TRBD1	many	TGTGCAACCCGCTACGGGGGGACAGGAGGCTATGGCTACACCTTC	CATRYGGTGGYGYTF
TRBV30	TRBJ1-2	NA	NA	TGTGCCTGGAGGAGCGAAGGGACTTTCTATGGCTACACCTTC	CAWRSEGTFYGYTF
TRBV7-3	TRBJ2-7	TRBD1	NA	TGTGCCAGCAGACGCAACAGGGGGCATTCTTACGAGCAGTACTTC	CASRRNRGHSYEQYF
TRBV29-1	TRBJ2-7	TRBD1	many	TGCAGCGTCGCACAACCGGGACAGGGGTTGCACGAGCAGTACTTC	CSVAQPGQGLHEQYF
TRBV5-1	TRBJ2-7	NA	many	TGCGCCAGCAGCTTACAGGAACCCTACGAGCAGTACTTC	CASSLQEPYEQYF
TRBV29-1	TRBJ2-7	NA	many	TGCAGCGTTGAAATGGTCCCAGGGAGCGAGCAGTACTTC	CSVEMVPGSEQYF
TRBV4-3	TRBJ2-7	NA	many	TGCGCCAGCAGCCAAGATAAAGAGGGAGAGAACGAGCAGTACTTC	CASSQDKEGENEQYF
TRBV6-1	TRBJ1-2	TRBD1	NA	TGTGCCAGCAGCGTGGCGACAGGGGGCTACACCTTC	CASSVATGGYTF
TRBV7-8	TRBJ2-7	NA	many	TGTGCCAGCAGCTTACGGTGGCGGGACAGAGCCTACGAGCAGTACTTC	CASSLRWRDRAYEQYF
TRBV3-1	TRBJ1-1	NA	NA	TGTGCCAGCAGCCCCCGAGCTTGGGGTTCCCCTCCACCTGAAGCTTTCTTT	CASSPRAWGSPPPEAFF
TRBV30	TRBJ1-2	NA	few	TGTGCCTGGAGTGTCCCAGGGGCGCGGAACTATGGCTACACCTTC	CAWSVPGARNYGYTF
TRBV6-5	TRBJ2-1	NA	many	TGTGCCAGCAGATACCGCGGAGTAAATGAGCAGTTCTTC	CASRYRGVNEQFF
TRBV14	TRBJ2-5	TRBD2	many	TGTGCCAGCAGCCAAGAAAGGGGACTAGCGGGAGGAGAGACCCAGTACTTC	CASSQERGLAGGETQYF
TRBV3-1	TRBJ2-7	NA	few	TGTGCCAGCAGCCAAGAAGCCCTAGCTACCGGGGGGCAGTACTTC	CASSQEALATGGQYF
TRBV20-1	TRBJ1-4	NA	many	TGCAGTGCTAGAGGGGCAGATAATGAAAAACTGTTTTTT	CSARGADNEKLFF
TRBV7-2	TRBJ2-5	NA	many	TGTGCCAGCAGCTTAGCGGTCCCTGGGTTAGAGACCCAGTACTTC	CASSLAVPGLETQYF
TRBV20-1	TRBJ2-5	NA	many	TGCAGTGCCTTAAGGAGGGGCCACCAAGAGACCCAGTACTTC	CSALRRGHQETQYF
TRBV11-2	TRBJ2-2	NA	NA	TGTGCCAGCAGCTCCTCAGGGGCTTTTAACACCGGGGAGCTGTTTTTT	CASSSSGAFNTGELFF
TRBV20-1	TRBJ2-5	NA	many	TGCAGTGCTAGAGATTCGGGGGGCTTGGGAGAGACCCAGTACTTC	CSARDSGGLGETQYF
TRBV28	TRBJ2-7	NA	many	TGTGCCAGCAGGCTCGCGACCTCGGCCCACCAAGGAAAGCAGTACTTC	CASRLATSAHQGKQYF
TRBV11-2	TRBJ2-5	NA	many	TGTGCCAGCACCCGGGATCAACAAGAGACCCAGTACTTC	CASTRDQQETQYF
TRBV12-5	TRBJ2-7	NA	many	TGTGCTAGTGCGCGGGGCGGCAGGGGTTACGAGCAGTACTTC	CASARGGRGYEQYF
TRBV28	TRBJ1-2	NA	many	TGTGCCAGTAGCCGGACGGTCTATGGCTACACCTTC	CASSRTVYGYTF
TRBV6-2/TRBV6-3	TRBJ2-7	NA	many	TGTGCCAGCAGCCCGCGACTAGATGGGCGGTACGAGCAGTACTTC	CASSPRLDGRYEQYF
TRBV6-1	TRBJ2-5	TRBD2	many	TGTGCCAGCAGTACCGGACTAGAGAGTAATCAGGAGACCCAGTACTTC	CASSTGLESNQETQYF
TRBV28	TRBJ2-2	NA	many	TGTGCCAGCACAGGAGGGTCGAAGCCCCGAACCGGGGAGCTGTTTTTT	CASTGGSKPRTGELFF
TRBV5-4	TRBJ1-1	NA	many	TGTGCCAGCAGCTCCCCCGGACGGATGAACACTGAAGCTTTCTTT	CASSSPGRMNTEAFF
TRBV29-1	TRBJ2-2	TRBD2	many	TGCAGCGTCCGCTGGCCTACGGGAGGGGACACCGGGGAGCTGTTTTTT	CSVRWPTGGDTGELFF
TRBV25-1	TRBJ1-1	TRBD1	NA	TGTGCCAGCAGTGAACCAGGGGGTTGGTCTGAAGCTTTCTTT	CASSEPGGWSEAFF
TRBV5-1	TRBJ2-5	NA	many	TGCGCCAGCGGCCCCAGGGACGAGACCCAGTACTTC	CASGPRDETQYF
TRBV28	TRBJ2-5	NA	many	TGTGCCAGCAGGTCCATAAGGGAGACCCAGTACTTC	CASRSIRETQYF
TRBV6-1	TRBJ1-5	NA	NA	TGTGCCAGCAGTGTCGGAGGGGCCAAGCCCCAGCATTTT	CASSVGGAKPQHF
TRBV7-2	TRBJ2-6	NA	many	TGTGCCAGCAGCTTATTTGACTCTGGGGCCAACGTCCTGACTTTC	CASSLFDSGANVLTF
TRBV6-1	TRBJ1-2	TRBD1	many	TGTGCCAGCAGTGAAGCGTGGACAGGGGGCCATGGCTACACCTTC	CASSEAWTGGHGYTF
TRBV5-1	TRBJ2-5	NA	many	TGCGCCAGCAGCCCATTCGTCCCGCAAGAGACCCAGTACTTC	CASSPFVPQETQYF
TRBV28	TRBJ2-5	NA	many	TGTGCCAGCAGTTTATATCTGGGGACGATCCAAGAGACCCAGTACTTC	CASSLYLGTIQETQYF
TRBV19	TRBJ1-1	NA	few	TGTGCCAGTTCGGGGCCAAACATGAACACTGAAGCTTTCTTT	CASSGPNMNTEAFF
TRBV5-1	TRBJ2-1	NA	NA	TGCGCCAGCAGCTATACAGGCCCCTCCTACAATGAGCAGTTCTTC	CASSYTGPSYNEQFF
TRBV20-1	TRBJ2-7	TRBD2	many	TGCAGTGCTACGAGGACTAGCGGGAGTTTTTCCTACGAGCAGTACTTC	CSATRTSGSFSYEQYF
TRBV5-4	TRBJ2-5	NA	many	TGTGCCAGCAGCTTCGCAGGGCTCGAGGAGACCCAGTACTTC	CASSFAGLEETQYF
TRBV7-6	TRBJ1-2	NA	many	TGTGCCAGCAGCTTAGTTGCGGGGGTGGACTATGGCTACACCTTC	CASSLVAGVDYGYTF
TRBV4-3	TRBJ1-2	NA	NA	TGCGCCAGCAGCCAGGGGGCGAACCCGACAGGTTACGGCTACACCTTC	CASSQGANPTGYGYTF
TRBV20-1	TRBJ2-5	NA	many	TGCAGTGCTTTTAGGGGGGGGGACCTCCCCGAGACCCAGTACTTC	CSAFRGGDLPETQYF
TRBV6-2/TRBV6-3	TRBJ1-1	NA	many	TGTGCCAGCAGTTACGGGTATGTGGGGTCGGGGACTGAAGCTTTCTTT	CASSYGYVGSGTEAFF
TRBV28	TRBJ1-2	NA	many	TGTGCCAGCAGTTTGAACAGCAACTATGGCTACACCTTC	CASSLNSNYGYTF
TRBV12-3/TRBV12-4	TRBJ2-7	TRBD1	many	TGTGCCAGCAGTGCCCGAGACAGGGCTCGCGAGCAGTACTTC	CASSARDRAREQYF
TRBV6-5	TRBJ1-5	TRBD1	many	TGTGCCAGCAGTTACACAGGGGAAGGTCAGCCCCAGCATTTT	CASSYTGEGQPQHF
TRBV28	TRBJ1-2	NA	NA	TGTGCCAGCAGTCCTACGGAGGGGAACTATGGCTACACCTTC	CASSPTEGNYGYTF
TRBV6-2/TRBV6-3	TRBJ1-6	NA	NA	TGTGCCAGCAGTGAGGACAAGCCCACCCTCCACTTT	CASSEDKPTLHF
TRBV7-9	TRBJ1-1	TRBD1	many	TGTGCCAGCAGCTTAAGAACAGGGGGCTTCACTGAAGCTTTCTTT	CASSLRTGGFTEAFF